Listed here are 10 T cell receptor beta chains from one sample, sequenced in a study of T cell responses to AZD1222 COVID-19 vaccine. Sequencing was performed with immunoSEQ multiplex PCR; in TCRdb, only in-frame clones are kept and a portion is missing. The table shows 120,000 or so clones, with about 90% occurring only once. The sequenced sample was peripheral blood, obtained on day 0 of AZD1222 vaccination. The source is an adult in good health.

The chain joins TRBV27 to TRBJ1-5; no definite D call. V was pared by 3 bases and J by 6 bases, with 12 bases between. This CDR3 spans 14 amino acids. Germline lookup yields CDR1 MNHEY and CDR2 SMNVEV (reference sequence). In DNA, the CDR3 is TGTGCCAGCAGTTTTCGGGGAATTGGTCAGCCCCAGCATTTT. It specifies CASSFRGIGQPQHF.

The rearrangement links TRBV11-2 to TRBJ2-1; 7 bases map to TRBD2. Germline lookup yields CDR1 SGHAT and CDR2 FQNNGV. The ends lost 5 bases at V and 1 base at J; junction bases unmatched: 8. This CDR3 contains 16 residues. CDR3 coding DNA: TGTGCCAGCAGCCCCCGCGGGAGTCTTTCCTACAATGAGCAGTTCTTC. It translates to CASSPRGSLSYNEQFF.

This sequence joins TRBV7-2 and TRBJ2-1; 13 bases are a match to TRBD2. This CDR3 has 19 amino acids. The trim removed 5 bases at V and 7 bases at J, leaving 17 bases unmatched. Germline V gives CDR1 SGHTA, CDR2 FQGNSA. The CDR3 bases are TGTGCCAGCAGCACCGGAGGGGGACTAGCGGGGTCAGAAGGGAATGAGCAGTTCTTC. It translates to CASSTGGGLAGSEGNEQFF.

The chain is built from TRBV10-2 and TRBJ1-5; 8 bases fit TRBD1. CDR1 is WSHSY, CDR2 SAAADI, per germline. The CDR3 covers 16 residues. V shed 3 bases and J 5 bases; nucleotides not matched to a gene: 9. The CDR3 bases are TGCGCCAGCAGTGAACTGGTGGCAGGGGGCTATCAGCCCCAGCATTTT. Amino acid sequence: CASSELVAGGYQPQHF.

DNA of the CDR3: TGTGCCAGCAGTTTGGATGGGGAAGCTAACTATGGCTACACCTTC. Protein sequence: CASSLDGEANYGYTF. This chain uses TRBV27 with TRBJ1-2; D is uncertain. V lost 3 bases, J lost 0 bases, and 11 bases lay in between. The CDR3 runs 15 residues. Germline values: CDR1 MNHEY, CDR2 SMNVEV (reference sequence).

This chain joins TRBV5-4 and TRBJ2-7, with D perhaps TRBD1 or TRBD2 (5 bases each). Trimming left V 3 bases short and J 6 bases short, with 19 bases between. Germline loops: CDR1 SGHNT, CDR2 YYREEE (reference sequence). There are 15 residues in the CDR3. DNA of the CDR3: TGTGCCAGCAGCTATCCCGGGGCCTCTGGCTTCGAGCAGTACTTC. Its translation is CASSYPGASGFEQYF.

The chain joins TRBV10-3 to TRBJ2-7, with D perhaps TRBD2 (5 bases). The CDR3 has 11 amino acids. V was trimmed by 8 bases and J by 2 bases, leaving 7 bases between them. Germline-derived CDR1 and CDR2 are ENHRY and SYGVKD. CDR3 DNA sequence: TGTGCCATCGGGAGAGCCTACGAGCAGTACTTC. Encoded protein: CAIGRAYEQYF.

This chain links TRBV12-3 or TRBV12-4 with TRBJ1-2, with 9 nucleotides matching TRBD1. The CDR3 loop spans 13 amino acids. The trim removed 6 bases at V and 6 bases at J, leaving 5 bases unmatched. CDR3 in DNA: TGTGCCAGCAGCTCAGGGACAGGGAATGGCTACACCTTC. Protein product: CASSSGTGNGYTF.

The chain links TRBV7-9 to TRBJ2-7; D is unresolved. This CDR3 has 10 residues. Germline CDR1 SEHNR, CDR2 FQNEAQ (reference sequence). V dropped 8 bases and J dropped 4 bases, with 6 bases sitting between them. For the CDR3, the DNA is TGTGCCAGCGGATCATACGAGCAGTACTTC. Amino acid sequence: CASGSYEQYF.

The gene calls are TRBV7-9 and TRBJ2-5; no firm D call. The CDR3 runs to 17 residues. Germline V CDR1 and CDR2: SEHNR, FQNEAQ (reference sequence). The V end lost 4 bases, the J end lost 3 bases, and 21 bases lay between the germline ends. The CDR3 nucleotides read TGTGCCAGCAGCTACTATGGGTCCCTAGGGTACGAAGAGACCCAGTACTTC. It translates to CASSYYGSLGYEETQYF.